The clone carrying this T cell receptor beta chain was observed a handful of times. This specimen belongs to a study of T-cell memory formation after mild COVID-19. This CDR3 spans 13 amino acids. The germline V gene has CDR1 SNHLY and CDR2 FYNNEI. V was shortened by 8 bases and J by 0 bases, with 8 bases between the two germline ends. TCR alpha and TCR beta cDNA libraries carrying sample barcodes and UMIs were produced by 5'RACE using constant-segment primers. TCRdb re-called the 5' RACE reads with MiXCR, one entry per CDR3 protein. This table holds around 100,000 distinct CDR3 sequences, 11% found once.

The receptor was isolated from a young man who had mild COVID-19 (a few samples of this study predate the infection). Cell type and time point are not known. The V and J genes are TRBV2 and TRBJ2-4, with D tentatively TRBD1 or TRBD2 (6 bases each). Sequencing was performed on PBMCs or a T cell subset sorted from them (not recorded which). The CDR3: CASRGLAKNIQYF. In DNA, the CDR3 is TGTGCCAGCCGGGGGCTAGCCAAAAACATTCAGTACTTC.